Listed below are T cell receptor beta chains from one sample, sequenced in a study of blood T cell repertoires in COVID-19. Produced via immunoSEQ multiplex PCR; TCRdb's table is partial and in-frame only. Of hundreds of thousands of clones detected, around 90% appear once; the ten largest clones hold around 0.7%. What was sequenced was peripheral blood. The receptor set was obtained from a human donor in a cohort sampled during active COVID-19. Each CDR3 is given with its conserved first and last residue. A D gene is named only where the DNA matches it firmly. Size values are once, few and many counts, or a class for expanded clones, and some rows have none.

abundance,v_gene,j_gene,len,d_gene,CDR3nt,CDR3aa
-,TRBV5-1,TRBJ1-1,15,TRBD1,TGCGCCAGCAGCTTAGGCACAGGGGGCAACACTGAAGCTTTCTTT,CASSLGTGGNTEAFF
-,TRBV5-4,TRBJ2-1,17,TRBD2,TGTGCCAGCAGCGCCAGACTAGCGGGAACCACCTACAATGAGCAGTTCTTC,CASSARLAGTTYNEQFF
-,TRBV10-1,TRBJ2-7,14,TRBD2,TGCGCCAGCAGTGAGTCGGGAGGGGCCGGCGAGCAGTACTTC,CASSESGGAGEQYF
-,TRBV21-1,TRBJ1-5,16,-,TGTGCCAGCAGCAAAGACGACACCCGATTCAATCAGCCCCAGCATTTT,CASSKDDTRFNQPQHF
-,TRBV9,TRBJ2-7,14,-,TGTGCCAGCAGCCTCGCGGGCCTAGACTACGAGCAGTACTTC,CASSLAGLDYEQYF
-,TRBV14,TRBJ2-7,15,-,TGTGCCAGCAGCCAAGTCGGGTTGGACACCTACGAGCAGTACTTC,CASSQVGLDTYEQYF
-,TRBV2,TRBJ2-1,20,TRBD2,TGTGCCAGCACGCGTGACCGAGGACTAGCGGGAGCTGGATCCTACAATGAGCAGTTCTTC,CASTRDRGLAGAGSYNEQFF
few,TRBV5-6,TRBJ1-1,14,-,TGTGCCAGCAGCTTGGCAAGGAGCCTCCTCGAAGCTTTCTTT,CASSLARSLLEAFF
-,TRBV3-1/TRBV3-2,TRBJ1-6,16,-,TGTGCCAGCAGCCAATCAGACGGACTGAGTAATTCACCCCTCCACTTT,CASSQSDGLSNSPLHF
-,TRBV5-6,TRBJ1-4,14,-,TGTGCCAGCAGCTCCCAGGGGACGGTTGAAAAACTGTTTTTT,CASSSQGTVEKLFF
-,TRBV3-1/TRBV3-2,TRBJ2-1,17,TRBD2,TGTGCCAGCAGCCAGACCCCGACTAGCGGCTCCTACAATGAGCAGTTCTTC,CASSQTPTSGSYNEQFF
-,TRBV19,TRBJ1-2,12,-,TGTGCCAGTAGTACCGAGTACTATGGCTACACCTTC,CASSTEYYGYTF
-,TRBV12-3/TRBV12-4,TRBJ1-5,11,-,TGTGCCAGCAGTCCGGGGGGGCCCCAGCATTTT,CASSPGGPQHF
-,TRBV27,TRBJ1-6,15,TRBD1,TGTGCCAGCAGTTTTTCCACCGGGACAGTTTCACCCCTCCACTTT,CASSFSTGTVSPLHF
-,TRBV6-2/TRBV6-3,TRBJ2-7,17,TRBD1,TGTGCCAGCAGTTACTCTGTCCCAGGACAGGGCTTCGACGAGCAGTACTTC,CASSYSVPGQGFDEQYF
-,TRBV19,TRBJ1-6,15,-,TGTGCCAGTAGTATCGTTTTCTCGGATAATTCACCCCTCCACTTT,CASSIVFSDNSPLHF
-,TRBV20-1,TRBJ1-4,14,TRBD1,TGCAGTGCTAGTAAAGGGGGCGGTGATGAAAAACTGTTTTTT,CSASKGGGDEKLFF
-,TRBV29-1,TRBJ2-6,14,-,TGCAGCGTTGAACAGGGTACTGGGGCCAACGTCCTGACTTTC,CSVEQGTGANVLTF
-,TRBV4-2,TRBJ2-3,19,-,TGTGCCAGCAGCCAAAGATTGGGGGCCCTAGCGGAGGGCACAGATACGCAGTATTTT,CASSQRLGALAEGTDTQYF
-,TRBV15,TRBJ2-7,14,TRBD1,TGTGCCACCAGCAGGGACAGGGGGGGATACGAGCAGTACTTC,CATSRDRGGYEQYF
-,TRBV7-9,TRBJ1-1,12,-,TGTGCCAGCAGCTATACAGGTCCCCGAGCTTTCTTT,CASSYTGPRAFF
-,TRBV7-2,TRBJ1-2,16,-,TGTGCCAGCAGCTTAGTATATAGAGTAACTTCCTATGGCTACACCTTC,CASSLVYRVTSYGYTF
-,TRBV25-1,TRBJ1-4,15,TRBD1,TGTGCCAGTGGGAAACAGGGGGCAACTAATGAAAAACTGTTTTTT,CASGKQGATNEKLFF